In this sample, the clone carrying this TCR beta chain turned up many times. Antigen unknown. This sample is part of a study of T-cell reconstitution after alpha-beta-depleted transplantation in children. The study, taken as a whole, reports: After transplant, at about two months, alpha-beta T cells were reportedly derived from several hundred expanded graft clones. After one year, T-cell counts and TCRbeta diversity mostly came from new T cells. Some patients' high day-60 TCRbeta diversity was attributed to recipient cells surviving conditioning.

This CDR3 has 15 amino acids. V trimming: 2 bases; J trimming: 4 bases; junction bases outside the gene matches: 8. A library of TCRbeta sequences, prepared with unique molecular identifiers, was generated. TCRdb re-called the PCR reads through MiXCR, storing one row per CDR3 protein. The data hold about 250,000 distinct CDR3 sequences, with 20% to 30% observed a single time. This clonotype was sampled from a female patient aged 2-10 years who had a stem cell transplant for congenital amegakaryocytic thrombocytopenia, so the T cells may come from the graft donor. The V call is TRBV12-3 or TRBV12-4, the J call TRBJ2-7, with 7 nucleotides matching TRBD2. This specimen consisted of PBMCs, mostly from graft donor cells, obtained 360 days after TCRalphabeta/CD19-depleted stem cell transplant. The CDR3 sequence is CASSLSPAGPYEQYF. CDR3 DNA sequence: TGTGCCAGCAGTTTATCACCAGCGGGACCGTACGAGCAGTACTTC.